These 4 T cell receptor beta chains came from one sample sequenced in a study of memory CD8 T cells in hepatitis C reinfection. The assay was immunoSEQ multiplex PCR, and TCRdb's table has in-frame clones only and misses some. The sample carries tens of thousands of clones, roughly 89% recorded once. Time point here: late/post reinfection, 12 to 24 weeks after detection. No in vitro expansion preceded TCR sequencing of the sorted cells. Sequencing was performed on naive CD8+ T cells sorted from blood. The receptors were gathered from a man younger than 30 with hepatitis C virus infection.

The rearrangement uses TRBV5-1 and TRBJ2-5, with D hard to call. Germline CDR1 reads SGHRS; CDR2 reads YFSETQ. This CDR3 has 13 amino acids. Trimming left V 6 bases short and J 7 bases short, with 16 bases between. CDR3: CASTPSEPGTQYF. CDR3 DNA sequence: TGCGCCAGCACCCCTTCCGAGCCCGGGACCCAGTACTTC.

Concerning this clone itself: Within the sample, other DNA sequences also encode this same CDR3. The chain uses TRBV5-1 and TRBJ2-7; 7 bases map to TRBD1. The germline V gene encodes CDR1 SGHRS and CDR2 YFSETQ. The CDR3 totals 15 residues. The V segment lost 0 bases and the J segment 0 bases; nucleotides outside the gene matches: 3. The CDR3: CASSLAGTVSYEQYF. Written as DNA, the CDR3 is TGCGCCAGCAGCTTGGCCGGGACAGTCTCCTACGAGCAGTACTTC.

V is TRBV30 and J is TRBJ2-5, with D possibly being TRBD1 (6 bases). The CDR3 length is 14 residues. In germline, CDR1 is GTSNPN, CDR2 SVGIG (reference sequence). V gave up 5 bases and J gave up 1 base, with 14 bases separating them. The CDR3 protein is CAWSSTGIQETQYF. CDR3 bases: TGTGCCTGGTCTTCCACAGGGATCCAAGAGACCCAGTACTTC. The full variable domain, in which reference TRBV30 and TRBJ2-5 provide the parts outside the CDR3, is SQTIHQWPATLVQPVGSPLSLECTVEGTSNPNLYWYRQAAGRGLQLLFYSVGIGQISSEVPQNLSASRPQDRQFILSSKKLLLSDSGFYLCAWSSTGIQETQYFGPGTRLLVL.

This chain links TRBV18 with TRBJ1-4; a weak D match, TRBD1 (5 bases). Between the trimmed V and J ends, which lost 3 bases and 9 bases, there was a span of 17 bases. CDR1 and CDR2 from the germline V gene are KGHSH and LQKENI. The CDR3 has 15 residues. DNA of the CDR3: TGTGCCAGCTCACCGTCCAAGGAGGGACGGAAAAAACTGTTTTTT. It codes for CASSPSKEGRKKLFF.